Presented here are 5 T cell receptor beta chains from one specimen sequenced in a study of T cell responses to AZD1222 COVID-19 vaccine. Produced via immunoSEQ multiplex PCR; TCRdb's table is partial and in-frame only. The sample lists approximately 100,000 clones, about 90% seen once, with approximately 7.9% in the top ten. This specimen was peripheral blood, taken on day 0 of AZD1222 vaccination. The receptors derive from an adult in good health.

This clone appeared a single time. As DNA, the CDR3 is TGTGCCACCGGGGCGGGGGCCAATTCACCCCTCCACTTT. Amino acids: CATGAGANSPLHF. The chain recombines TRBV10-3 with TRBJ1-6, with D perhaps matching TRBD1 (6 bases). Deletions cut 10 bases from V and 7 bases from J, with 14 bases between. CDR3 length: 13 residues. The V gene's germline CDR1 is ENHRY and CDR2 SYGVKD.

Here the CDR3 DNA reads TGTGCCAGCAGCTTATTATCGGGAATAACCACCGGGGAGCTGTTTTTT. It encodes CASSLLSGITTGELFF. The V gene is TRBV7-9, the J gene TRBJ2-2, with D perhaps matching TRBD2 (5 bases). The CDR3 runs 16 residues. The V and J ends lost 2 bases and 4 bases respectively, with 14 bases between them. In germline, CDR1 is SEHNR, CDR2 FQNEAQ (reference sequence).

The chain uses TRBV6-1 and TRBJ2-3; possibly TRBD2 for D (5 bases). Germline V CDR1 and CDR2: MNHNS, SASEGT. The CDR3 has 15 residues. V lost 2 bases and J 2 bases, leaving 11 bases between the germline ends. The CDR3 protein is CASSEFEGPTDTQYF. The CDR3 DNA reads TGTGCCAGCAGTGAATTTGAGGGTCCCACAGATACGCAGTATTTT.

The genes are TRBV30 and TRBJ2-7, with TRBD2 matching 8 bases. V lost 3 bases, J lost 7 bases, and 8 bases stayed unmatched. The CDR3 loop spans 13 amino acids. The germline V gene encodes CDR1 GTSNPN and CDR2 SVGIG (reference sequence). The CDR3 here is CAWRASGSGEQYF. The CDR3 DNA sequence: TGTGCCTGGAGAGCGAGCGGGAGTGGAGAGCAGTACTTC.

This sequence joins TRBV6-5 and TRBJ2-1, with 7 bases lining up with TRBD2. This CDR3 contains 15 residues. V lost 6 bases and J lost 9; bases outside the gene matches: 14. CDR1 and CDR2 from the germline V gene are MNHEY and SVGAGI. The CDR3 DNA follows: TGTGCCAGCAGCCCCGGGGAGGGCTACCAAGGTGAGCAGTTCTTC. Its translation is CASSPGEGYQGEQFF.